This is a list of T cell receptor beta chains from one sample in a study of CD8+CD57+ T cells in acquired aplastic anemia. TCRdb re-called the reads with MiXCR, one entry per CDR3 protein. Among under 350,000 distinct CDR3 sequences listed, around three fifths were seen once. Sequencing was done on a sample of sorted CD4+, CD8+, or CD8+CD57+ T cells (not recorded which) from PBMCs. These receptors all come from a human donor with severe aplastic anemia or a healthy control (not recorded which). Each CDR3 is given with its conserved first and last residue. Fields, in order: V gene, CDR3 protein.

v_gene: TRBV10-3; CDR3aa: CAISTTADTQYF
v_gene: TRBV24-1; CDR3aa: CATSTPGIGQPQHF
v_gene: TRBV9; CDR3aa: CASSVQIPGQGAAGETEAFF
v_gene: TRBV12-3/TRBV12-4; CDR3aa: CASSWWGVRNQPQHF
v_gene: TRBV29-1; CDR3aa: CSVEGGQGSDTQYF
v_gene: TRBV6-4; CDR3aa: CASSESVESTDTQYF
v_gene: TRBV7-2; CDR3aa: CVSSLAGDGGDNEQFF
v_gene: TRBV20-1; CDR3aa: CSASSGGAREQYF
v_gene: TRBV24-1; CDR3aa: CATSDPGWEGRYEQFF
v_gene: TRBV20-1; CDR3aa: CSASYRTDTDTQYF
v_gene: TRBV5-8; CDR3aa: CASSYGGGYTF
v_gene: TRBV24-1; CDR3aa: CATSEELAGAHTGELFF
v_gene: TRBV7-9; CDR3aa: CASSYTDRGLSSEQYF
v_gene: TRBV7-2; CDR3aa: CASSLRQGEGETQYF
v_gene: TRBV19; CDR3aa: CASSMTGGGTEAFF
v_gene: TRBV6-5; CDR3aa: CASMSGANTGELFF
v_gene: TRBV7-2; CDR3aa: CASLGINSGGGGTQYF
v_gene: TRBV2; CDR3aa: CASSERGGFYEQYF
v_gene: TRBV4-2; CDR3aa: CASSQWVEGASYEQYF
v_gene: TRBV5-1; CDR3aa: CASSLSAGVDQPQHF
v_gene: TRBV7-6; CDR3aa: CASSPPVGTANTGELFF
v_gene: TRBV20-1; CDR3aa: CSASAGQGANEKLFF
v_gene: TRBV19; CDR3aa: CASSRDSASYEQYF